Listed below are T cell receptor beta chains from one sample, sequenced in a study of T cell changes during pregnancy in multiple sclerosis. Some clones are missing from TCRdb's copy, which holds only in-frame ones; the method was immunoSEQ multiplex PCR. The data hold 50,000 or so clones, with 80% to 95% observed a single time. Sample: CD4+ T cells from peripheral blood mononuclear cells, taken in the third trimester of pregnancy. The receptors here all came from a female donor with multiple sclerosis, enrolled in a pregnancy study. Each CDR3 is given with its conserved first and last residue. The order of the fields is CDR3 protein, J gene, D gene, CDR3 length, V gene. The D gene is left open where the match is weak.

CASSQDLRVTEAFF | TRBJ1-1 | . | 14 | TRBV4-1
CASSLTGNSYNEQFF | TRBJ2-1 | . | 15 | TRBV5-5
CASGLVLNRVNDQPQHF | TRBJ1-5 | . | 17 | TRBV12-5
CASEGIGEDTRYF | TRBJ2-3 | . | 13 | TRBV27
CASRRTGGLNTEAFF | TRBJ1-1 | TRBD1 | 15 | TRBV9
CASSMAIEAFF | TRBJ1-1 | . | 11 | TRBV19
CASSHTGTGDTQYF | TRBJ2-5 | . | 14 | TRBV19
CASSPARGKVNEQYF | TRBJ2-7 | . | 15 | TRBV28
CASGMNRALEAFF | TRBJ1-1 | . | 13 | TRBV2
CASSQDRTGDGYTF | TRBJ1-2 | TRBD1 | 14 | TRBV4-2
CASSLMAENEKLFF | TRBJ1-4 | . | 14 | TRBV7-6
CASSLGQAPVGQFF | TRBJ2-1 | TRBD1 | 14 | TRBV7-9
CASSIERGGAFF | TRBJ1-1 | . | 12 | TRBV19
CASSQRDRGFYEQYF | TRBJ2-7 | TRBD1 | 15 | TRBV4-2
CAWSGSRQGNTEAFF | TRBJ1-1 | . | 15 | TRBV30
CASRSNSGGVYEQFF | TRBJ2-1 | TRBD2 | 15 | TRBV7-2
CASSVGYSSYEQYF | TRBJ2-7 | . | 14 | TRBV9
CASSLAPLGQGATDTQYF | TRBJ2-3 | TRBD1 | 18 | TRBV5-8
CASNDISGGYQETQYF | TRBJ2-5 | TRBD1 | 16 | TRBV2
CASSRRPSSGNTIYF | TRBJ1-3 | . | 15 | TRBV7-2
CASNRQGNTEAFF | TRBJ1-1 | TRBD1 | 13 | TRBV6-5
CASSQDGPVQSSDTQYF | TRBJ2-3 | . | 17 | TRBV4-3